This TCR beta chain was captured by sequencing in a study of blood T cell repertoires in COVID-19. Study background: COVID-19 samples, acute and convalescent, were from the United States, Italy and Spain.

Source study methods: Using reference gene primer amplification, nucleated cell counts were estimated. Generated by immunoSEQ multiplex PCR, the TCRdb table keeps only in-frame clones and is missing some. The D gene and trimming were derived from the DNA, and the V and J assignments and clone size from that table. The profile shows hundreds of thousands of clones, about four fifths of them singletons. V lost 6 bases to trimming and J lost 3 bases, with 6 bases between them. Germline V gene data show CDR1 as SNHLY and CDR2 as FYNNEI. There are 12 residues in the CDR3. This receptor was identified in a woman aged 45-60 years with acute or convalescent COVID-19. The rearrangement joins TRBV2 to TRBJ2-1, with D possibly matching TRBD1 (5 bases). Sequences were obtained from peripheral blood. The CDR3 here is CASRDNYNEQFF. The DNA for the CDR3 is TGTGCCAGCAGGGACAACTACAATGAGCAGTTCTTC.